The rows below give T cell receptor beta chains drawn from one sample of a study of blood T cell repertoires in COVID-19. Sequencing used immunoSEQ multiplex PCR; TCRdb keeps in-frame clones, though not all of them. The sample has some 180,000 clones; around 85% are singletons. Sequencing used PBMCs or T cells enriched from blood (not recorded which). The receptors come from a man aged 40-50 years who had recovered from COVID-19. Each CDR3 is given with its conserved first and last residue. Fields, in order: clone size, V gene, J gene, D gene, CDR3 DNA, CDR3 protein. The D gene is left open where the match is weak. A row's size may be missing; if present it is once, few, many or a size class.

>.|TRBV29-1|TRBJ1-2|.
TGCAGCGTTGTAGTTAACTATGGCTACACCTTC
CSVVVNYGYTF
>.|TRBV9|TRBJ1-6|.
TGTGCCAGCAGCGTAGTGGAGGAAAATTCACCCCTCCACTTT
CASSVVEENSPLHF
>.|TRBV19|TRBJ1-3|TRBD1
TGTGCCAGTAGTGACGGACAGGGTTTTTTTAGCTCTGGAAACACCATATATTTT
CASSDGQGFFSSGNTIYF
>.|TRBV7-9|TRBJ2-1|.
TGTGCCAGCAGCTCAGCCGGTGCAGGGTACAATGAGCAGTTCTTC
CASSSAGAGYNEQFF
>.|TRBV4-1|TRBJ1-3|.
TGCGCCAGCAGCCAAGATGAGGGCTACTCTGGAAACACCATATATTTT
CASSQDEGYSGNTIYF
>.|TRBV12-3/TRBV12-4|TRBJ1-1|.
TGTGCCAGTTTGGAGGGTGGTACTGAAGCTTTCTTT
CASLEGGTEAFF
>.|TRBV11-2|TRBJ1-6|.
TGTGCCAGCCTCCTGGGTAGCAATTCACCCCTCCACTTT
CASLLGSNSPLHF
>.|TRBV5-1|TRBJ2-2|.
TGCGCCATCCTTTTCGGGGAGCTGTTTTTT
CAILFGELFF
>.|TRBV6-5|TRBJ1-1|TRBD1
TGTGCCAGCAGGGACAGGGCCTACACTGAAGCTTTCTTT
CASRDRAYTEAFF
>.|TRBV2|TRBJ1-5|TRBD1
TGTGCCAGCAGGGAAGACAGGGATAGCAATCAGCCCCAGCATTTT
CASREDRDSNQPQHF
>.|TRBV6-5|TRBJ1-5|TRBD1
TGTGCCAGCAGCCTCACAGGGGATCAGCCCCAGCATTTT
CASSLTGDQPQHF
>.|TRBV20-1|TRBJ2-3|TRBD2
TGCAGTGCTAGTCGTCTTAGCGGGAGAACAGATACGCAGTATTTT
CSASRLSGRTDTQYF
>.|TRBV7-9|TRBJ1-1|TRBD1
TGTGCCAGCAGCCCAGTGCAGGGACAGGGGAGGACTGAAGCTTTCTTT
CASSPVQGQGRTEAFF
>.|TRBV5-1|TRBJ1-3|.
TGCGCCAGCAGAAAAGGAGGGGTAGATGGAAACACCATATATTTT
CASRKGGVDGNTIYF
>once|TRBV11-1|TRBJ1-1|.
TGTGCCAGCGGTCAGGAGGCCGCTTTCTTT
CASGQEAAFF
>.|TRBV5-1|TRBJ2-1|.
TGCGCCAGCAGAATAGCGACCGACAATGAGCAGTTCTTC
CASRIATDNEQFF
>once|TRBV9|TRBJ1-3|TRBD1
TGTGCCAGCAGCGTAGAGGGGGCGTCGGGAAACACCATATATTTT
CASSVEGASGNTIYF
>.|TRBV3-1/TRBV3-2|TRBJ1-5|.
TGTGCCAGCAGCCACATCGTAGATCGGCAGCCCCAGCATTTT
CASSHIVDRQPQHF
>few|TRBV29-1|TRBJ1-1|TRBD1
TGCAGCGTTCCCGGACAGGATGAAGCTTTCTTT
CSVPGQDEAFF
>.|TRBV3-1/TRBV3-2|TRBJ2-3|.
TGTGCCAGCAGCCAAGCTAACACAGATACGCAGTATTTT
CASSQANTDTQYF
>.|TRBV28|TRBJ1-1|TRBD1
TGTGCCAGCCTTATCGGACAGGGAGTCACTGAAGCTTTCTTT
CASLIGQGVTEAFF
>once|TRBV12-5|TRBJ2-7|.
TGTGCTAGTGGTTTGCGCCCGGGGTCATCCCCCTACGAGCAGTACTTC
CASGLRPGSSPYEQYF
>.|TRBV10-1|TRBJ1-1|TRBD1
TGCGCCAGCAGTGCTACACAGGGGGGAAGCACTGAAGCTTTCTTT
CASSATQGGSTEAFF
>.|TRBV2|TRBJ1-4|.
TGTGCCAGCAGTGAAGCCGGGACAAGCCTTGAAAAACTGTTTTTT
CASSEAGTSLEKLFF
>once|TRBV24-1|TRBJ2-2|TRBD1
TGTGCCACCAGTAGGACAGGGGCTACGACCGGGGAGCTGTTTTTT
CATSRTGATTGELFF
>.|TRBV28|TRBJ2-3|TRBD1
TGTGCCAGCAGTTATTTCCGACAGGGGGGTTGGGACACAGATACGCAGTATTTT
CASSYFRQGGWDTDTQYF
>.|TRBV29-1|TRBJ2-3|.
TGCAGCGTTGCGGGGAGGATGGGCACAGATACGCAGTATTTT
CSVAGRMGTDTQYF
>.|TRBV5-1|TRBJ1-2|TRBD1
TGCGCCAGCAGCTTAACGACAGGGGGCACTCAATATGGCTACACCTTC
CASSLTTGGTQYGYTF
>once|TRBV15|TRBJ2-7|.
TGTGCCACCAGCAGAGATTTCCAGGCCAGCTCCTACGAGCAGTACTTC
CATSRDFQASSYEQYF
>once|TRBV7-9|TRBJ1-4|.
TGTGCCAGCAGCTTAGGGTCCGGTAATGAAAAACTGTTTTTT
CASSLGSGNEKLFF
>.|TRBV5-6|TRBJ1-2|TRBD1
TGTGCCAGCAGTGGACAGGAGTACTATGGCTACACCTTC
CASSGQEYYGYTF
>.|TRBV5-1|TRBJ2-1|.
TGCGCCAGCAGCGCTCAGGGCACTGAGCAGTTCTTC
CASSAQGTEQFF
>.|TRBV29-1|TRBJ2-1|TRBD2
TGCAGCGTTTTAGCGGGAGGGCCGGGCTATGAGCAGTTCTTC
CSVLAGGPGYEQFF
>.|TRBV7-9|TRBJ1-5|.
TGTGCCAGCAGCCCCGGGGGATATCAGCCCCAGCATTTT
CASSPGGYQPQHF
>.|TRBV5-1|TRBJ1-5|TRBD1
TGCGCCAGCAGCACGGGGACAGGGGGCAATCAGCCCCAGCATTTT
CASSTGTGGNQPQHF
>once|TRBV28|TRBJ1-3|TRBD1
TGTGCCAGCATCCTACAGGGACAGAGAAACACCATATATTTT
CASILQGQRNTIYF
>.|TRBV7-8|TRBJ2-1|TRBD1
TGTGCCAGCAGCTTAACGATTACCCGGGACAGGGTTGGCAATGAGCAGTTCTTC
CASSLTITRDRVGNEQFF
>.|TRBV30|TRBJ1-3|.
TGTGCCTGGAGTGTGCGGGGCTCTGGAAACACCATATATTTT
CAWSVRGSGNTIYF
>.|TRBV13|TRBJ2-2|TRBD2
TGTGCCAGCAGCTCAACGCGGTCCCCTGGACTAGCGGGGGGGCCTGCCGGGGAGCTGTTTTTT
CASSSTRSPGLAGGPAGELFF
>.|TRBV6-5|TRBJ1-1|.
TGTGCCAGCAGGATACAGGGCGGCACTGAAGCTTTCTTT
CASRIQGGTEAFF
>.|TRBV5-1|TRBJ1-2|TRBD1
TGCGCCAGCAGCTTGGAGGGCAGGGGGCATGGCTACACCTTC
CASSLEGRGHGYTF
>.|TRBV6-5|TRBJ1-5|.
TGTGCCAGCAGCCGCCGACAGTCGAATCAGCCCCAGCATTTT
CASSRRQSNQPQHF
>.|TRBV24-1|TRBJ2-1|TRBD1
TGTGCCACCAGTGAGCCTACAGGGGGCGGGAATGAGCAGTTCTTC
CATSEPTGGGNEQFF
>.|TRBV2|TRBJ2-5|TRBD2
TGTGCCAGCAAGGGACTAGCGGGATTACAAGAGACCCAGTACTTC
CASKGLAGLQETQYF
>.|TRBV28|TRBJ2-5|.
TGTGCCAGCAGTGTACTAGATTCCGCTCCGGAGACCCAGTACTTC
CASSVLDSAPETQYF
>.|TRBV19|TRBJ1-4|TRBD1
TGTGCCAGTAGTTTCCGGGACAGCCCCGAAAAACTGTTTTTT
CASSFRDSPEKLFF
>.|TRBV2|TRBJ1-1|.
TGTGCCAGCGGGGGCGGTACCAACACTGAAGCTTTCTTT
CASGGGTNTEAFF
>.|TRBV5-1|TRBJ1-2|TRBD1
TGCGCCAGCAAAGTCTCCGGGACAGTCAACTATGGCTACACCTTC
CASKVSGTVNYGYTF
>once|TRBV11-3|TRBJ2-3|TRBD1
TGTGCCAGCAGCAGCCGGGACAGGGAAACAGATACGCAGTATTTT
CASSSRDRETDTQYF
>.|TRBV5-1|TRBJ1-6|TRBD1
TGCGCCAGCAGCTTGGGACAGGGGAAGAGCTCCTATAATTCACCCCTCCACTTT
CASSLGQGKSSYNSPLHF
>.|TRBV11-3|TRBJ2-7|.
TGTGCCAGCAGCTTAGCCCGGTACGAGCAGTACTTC
CASSLARYEQYF
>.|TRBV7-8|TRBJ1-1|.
TGTGCCAGCAGCATTAGAAACACTGAAGCTTTCTTT
CASSIRNTEAFF
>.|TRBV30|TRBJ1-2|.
TGTGCCTGGAGTGTACTAAAGGGAGCAGGTGGCTACACCTTC
CAWSVLKGAGGYTF